The 21 T cell receptor beta chains below all came from one sample that was sequenced in a study of metastatic and nonmetastatic thyroid tumors. TCRdb ran MiXCR on the PCR reads. The sample contains under 35,000 clones, roughly 25% of which appear only once. Not a single patient had been given any form of treatment at any point before undergoing thyroid surgery. What was sequenced was blood. These receptors all stem from a female donor with papillary thyroid cancer or a benign thyroid nodule (not recorded which). Some clones in this sample may be carry-over from other donors' samples.

This clone has only a few counts. A read error may produce the germline difference seen at one junction end. The chain carries TRBV5-1 and TRBJ1-1, with 7 bases that match TRBD1. CDR3 length equals 14 residues. Germline assignment: CDR1 SGHRS and CDR2 YFSETQ. CDR3 loop: CASSTGQVGTGAFF. The CDR3, as DNA: TGCGCCAGCAGCACCGGACAGGTTGGCACTGGAGCTTTCTTT.

The rearrangement joins TRBV7-6 to TRBJ1-1; TRBD1 is a possible D gene (5 bases). The CDR3 has 13 residues. Germline V gene data show CDR1 as SGHVS and CDR2 as FNYEAQ. Trimming left V 8 bases short and J 4 bases short, with 14 bases between. CDR3: CASCGDSSTEAFF. CDR3 sequence (DNA): TGTGCCAGCTGCGGCGACAGTTCCACTGAAGCTTTCTTT.

A few counts support this clone. The J gene is TRBJ1-2, the V gene TRBV28; 10 bases map to TRBD1. V gave up 4 bases and J gave up 0 bases; unmatched junction bases: 8. The CDR3 is 17 amino acids. The germline V gene has CDR1 MDHEN and CDR2 SYDVKM. The CDR3: CASSYRRDRGPNYGYTF. The CDR3 DNA is TGTGCCAGCAGTTATCGACGGGACAGGGGCCCTAACTATGGCTACACCTTC.

In this sample, this clone is medium-sized (0.01 to 0.1%). The chain is built from TRBV29-1 and TRBJ2-5; D may be TRBD1 (6 bases). The CDR3 has 13 amino acids. Germline assignment: CDR1 SQVTM and CDR2 ANQGSEA. Between the trimmed V and J ends, which lost 4 bases and 5 bases, there was a span of 14 bases. The CDR3 region is CSVVPQGRETQYF. Written as DNA, the CDR3 is TGCAGCGTTGTCCCGCAGGGGCGGGAGACCCAGTACTTC.

The chain carries TRBV11-1 and TRBJ2-1, with 13 bases aligning to TRBD2. There are 16 residues in the CDR3. Unmatched junction bases numbered 3, after V lost 4 bases and J lost 3 bases. The germline gives CDR1 SGHAT, CDR2 FQDESV (reference sequence). In DNA, the CDR3 is TGTGCCAGCAGCTGGACTAGCGGGAGTCACTACAATGAGCAGTTCTTC. It translates to CASSWTSGSHYNEQFF.

The sample holds many counts of this clone. The chain combines TRBV6-1 with TRBJ2-3, with D possibly being TRBD2 (5 bases). The germline V and J ends were trimmed by 7 bases and 6 bases, with 20 bases remaining between them. This CDR3 has 15 amino acids. Germline V lookup: CDR1 MNHNS, CDR2 SASEGT. The DNA of the CDR3 is TGTGCCAGCACTCGAACTAATGGTGGGGAGGATACGCAGTATTTT. This gives the protein CASTRTNGGEDTQYF.

This clone was seen repeatedly, ten times or more. The chain has TRBV7-2 and TRBJ1-1, with 9 bases matching TRBD1. The CDR3 length is 15 residues. CDR1 is SGHTA and CDR2 is FQGNSA in the germline V gene. V shed 4 bases, J shed 0 bases, and the junction held 3 bases outside the gene matches. This chain's CDR3 is CASSSDRGMNTEAFF. The DNA of the CDR3 is TGTGCCAGCAGCTCCGACAGGGGGATGAACACTGAAGCTTTCTTT.

On this clone: At one end the junction does not follow the germline gene, possibly because of a read error. The V and J genes are TRBV11-2 and TRBJ2-6; 7 bases are a match to TRBD1. Germline values: CDR1 SGHAT, CDR2 FQNNGV. There are 15 residues in the CDR3. Written as DNA, the CDR3 is TGTGCCAGCAGCTTGGGACAGCGTGGGGCCAAGGTCCTGACTTTC. Protein: CASSLGQRGAKVLTF. Variable domain in full (rest from reference TRBV11-2 and TRBJ2-6): EAGVAQSPRYKIIEKRQSVAFWCNPISGHATLYWYQQILGQGPKLLIQFQNNGVVDDSQLPKDRFSAERLKGVDSTLKIQPAKLEDSAVYLCASSLGQRGAKVLTFGAGSRLTVL.

Notes on this clone: Sequence at one end of the junction differs from germline and may be a read error. The rearrangement uses TRBV6-1 and TRBJ2-3, with TRBD2 as a possible D gene (5 bases). The CDR3 extends over 16 amino acids. CDR1 and CDR2 (germline): MNHNS, SASEGT. CDR3 region: CASCEKAESYTDTKYF. For the CDR3, the DNA is TGTGCCAGCTGTGAGAAAGCGGAGTCCTACACAGATACGAAGTATTTT.

As regards this clone: The junction does not match germline at one end; this may be a read error. The chain recombines TRBV5-3 with TRBJ2-7; 8 nucleotides line up with TRBD2. TRBV5-3 is reported as an ORF; its role is uncertain. This CDR3 contains 15 residues. In nucleotides, the CDR3 is TGTGCCAGAAGCTTATTCACGGGAGGGACCTACGCGCAGTACTTC. It is translated as CARSLFTGGTYAQYF.

The sample holds many counts of this clone. The CDR3 nucleotides read TGTGCCAGCTGCTTGGACAGACTGTTCGATGAGCAGTTCTTC. It specifies CASCLDRLFDEQFF. The chain links TRBV12-3 or TRBV12-4 to TRBJ2-1; tentatively, D is TRBD1 (6 bases). The V and J ends lost 8 bases and 8 bases respectively, with 19 bases between them. CDR3 length: 14 residues.

The gene calls are TRBV20-1 and TRBJ1-5; D gene unclear. The CDR3 loop spans 16 amino acids. From germline, CDR1 is DFQATT and CDR2 SNEGSKA (reference sequence). The V and J ends lost 0 bases and 4 bases respectively, with 16 bases between them. The chain's CDR3 is CSARDRTVGFNQPQHF. CDR3 coding DNA: TGCAGTGCTAGAGATCGAACTGTCGGGTTTAATCAGCCCCAGCATTTT.

The chain carries TRBV6-1 and TRBJ2-1; TRBD1 or TRBD2 may be the D gene (5 bases each). Germline V CDR1 and CDR2: MNHNS, SASEGT. The CDR3 sequence is 16 residues long. V was cut by 2 bases and J by 3 bases, with 14 bases left in between. CDR3 nucleotide sequence: TGTGCCAGCAGTGAAAAACGGGGCGTCTACTACAATGAGCAGTTCTTC. It encodes CASSEKRGVYYNEQFF.

This clone was observed many times. The genes are TRBV11-2 and TRBJ2-5; D perhaps matches TRBD2 (6 bases). CDR1 is SGHAT, CDR2 FQNNGV, per germline. This CDR3 comprises 15 residues. Trimming pared 4 bases from V and 2 bases from J, leaving 14 bases between. CDR3 region: CASSSTRGKQETQYF. The CDR3 DNA follows: TGTGCCAGCAGCTCGACACGGGGGAAACAAGAGACCCAGTACTTC.

This rearrangement joins TRBV3-1 to TRBJ2-7; 7 positions agree with TRBD1. CDR1 and CDR2 from the germline V gene are LGHDT and YNNKEL (reference sequence). The V and J ends lost 5 bases and 5 bases, in that order; junction bases with no gene match: 9. This CDR3 contains 14 residues. This CDR3 is CASSITGQVHEQYF. In DNA form, the CDR3 reads TGTGCCAGCAGCATTACAGGACAGGTACACGAGCAGTACTTC.

This clone occurred many times. The chain joins TRBV6-2 or TRBV6-3 to TRBJ2-2; perhaps TRBD1 as D (6 bases). Germline loops: CDR1 MNHEY, CDR2 SVGEGT. Deletions cut 10 bases from V and 0 bases from J, with 15 bases between. The CDR3 has 15 amino acids. CDR3 sequence (DNA): TGTGCCAACAGGTCCGGGACAACGAACACCGGGGAGCTGTTTTTT. This sequence encodes CANRSGTTNTGELFF.

Many counts were recorded for this clone. The chain links TRBV6-6 to TRBJ2-5, with a tentative D call TRBD1 (6 bases). The CDR3 consists of 17 residues. Trimming cost V 0 bases and J 3 bases, with 17 bases left between them. Germline CDR1 reads MNHNY; CDR2 reads SVGAGI (reference sequence). CDR3 amino acids: CASSYSLASGDKETQYF. The CDR3 DNA follows: TGTGCCAGCAGTTACTCGCTGGCGTCAGGGGACAAAGAGACCCAGTACTTC.

This clone appeared many times. The chain employs TRBV12-3 or TRBV12-4 and TRBJ2-1; D may be TRBD1 (5 bases). The CDR3 has 15 residues. The V end lost 2 bases, the J end lost 8 bases, and 16 bases lay between the germline ends. CDR3 DNA sequence: TGTGCCAGCAGTTTAAAGGAAGGGGCGCTCTATGAGCAGTTCTTC. Translated: CASSLKEGALYEQFF.

This clone was seen a few times. V gene TRBV6-1 combines with J gene TRBJ1-1; no reliable D call. V was clipped by 10 bases and J by 11 bases, with 17 bases between them. The CDR3 has 11 amino acids. Germline-derived CDR1 and CDR2 are MNHNS and SASEGT. CDR3 sequence: CAIGVTDPAFF. In DNA, the CDR3 is TGTGCCATCGGTGTTACAGATCCGGCTTTCTTT.

This clone came up many times. The chain links TRBV20-1 to TRBJ2-1, with TRBD2 matching over 10 bases. Germline V gives CDR1 DFQATT, CDR2 SNEGSKA (reference sequence). Trimming at V came to 6 bases and at J to 7 bases, leaving 6 bases not matched to a gene. This CDR3 spans 13 amino acids. CDR3 bases: TGCAGTGCGAACCCTAGCGGGAGTAATGAGCAGTTCTTC. Its protein product is CSANPSGSNEQFF.

There are many counts of this clone. A much larger clone sits a single nucleotide away, making a read error possible. This CDR3 is also generated by other DNA sequences in the sample. The chain joins TRBV7-9 to TRBJ2-7, with D possibly matching TRBD1 (5 bases). Germline CDR1 is SEHNR and CDR2 is FQNEAQ (reference sequence). CDR3 size: 12 residues. The V and J ends lost 3 bases and 7 bases respectively, with 10 bases between them. CDR3 protein: CASSFSAGEQYF. CDR3 DNA: TGTGCCAGCAGCTTCTCCGCAGGGGAGCAGTACTTC.